One sample yielded the 24 T cell receptor beta chains listed below, sequenced in a study of blood T cells in healthy people across ages. For the second PCR, which ran for 7 to 11 cycles, a sample-barcoded 5' primer and a J-beta primer mix were used. TCRdb reprocessed the 5' RACE reads with MiXCR, giving one entry per CDR3 protein. Of about 1.7 million distinct CDR3 sequences in the sample, 28% were seen once. The material sequenced was blood. The receptors were gathered from a woman in her twenties or thirties in good health.

This clonotype was found a few times. The chain employs TRBV9 and TRBJ2-7; possibly TRBD2 for D (6 bases). CDR1 and CDR2 (germline): SGDLS, YYNGEE. The V end was cut by 0 bases, the J end by 4 bases, with 14 bases between. CDR3 length: 15 residues. CDR3 coding DNA: TGTGCCAGCAGCGTAGATCAGGGCGGGATATACGAGCAGTACTTC. Translated: CASSVDQGGIYEQYF.

The chain combines TRBV6-2 or TRBV6-3 with TRBJ2-2; D is unresolved. The CDR3 sequence is 13 residues long. Per the germline V gene, CDR1 is MNHEY and CDR2 is SVGEGT. V was clipped by 6 bases and J by 4 bases, with 9 bases between them. CDR3 in DNA: TGTGCCAGCAGCCGGATCATCACCGGGGAGCTGTTTTTT. As protein: CASSRIITGELFF.

Regarding this clonotype: This sequence may be a read error, since a much larger clone differs from it by one base. The V call is TRBV7-6, the J call TRBJ2-2; D gene uncertain. Trimming shortened V by 1 base and J by 4 bases, and 4 bases separated the two germline ends. This CDR3 comprises 13 residues. Germline V gene data show CDR1 as SGHVS and CDR2 as FNYEAQ. CDR3 coding DNA: TGTGCCAGCAGCTTAGATCTCACCGGGGAGCTGTTTTTT. This translates into CASSLDLTGELFF.

This clonotype was detected ten times or more. J is TRBJ2-3 and V is TRBV7-2; D perhaps matches TRBD2 (5 bases). Germline V CDR1 and CDR2: SGHTA, FQGNSA. The CDR3 length is 15 residues. Trimming took off 2 bases at V and 3 bases at J, with 12 bases between the two ends. The CDR3: CASSLNTGSTDTQYF. CDR3 coding DNA: TGTGCCAGCAGCTTAAATACTGGGAGTACAGATACGCAGTATTTT.

Ten or more counts support this clonotype. V gene TRBV14 combines with J gene TRBJ2-7, with a tentative D call TRBD1 (5 bases). In germline, CDR1 is SGHDN, CDR2 FVKESK. With 0 bases removed from V and 1 base from J, the gap between germline ends came to 10 bases. CDR3 length: 15 residues. The DNA for the CDR3 is TGTGCCAGCAGCCAAGAAGGGGCAAGTTCCTACGAGCAGTACTTC. This codes for CASSQEGASSYEQYF.

Notes on this clonotype: This could be a read error, since a much larger clone is one nucleotide away. The V and J genes are TRBV28 and TRBJ2-7; D unresolved. The end of the DNA is better explained by TRBJ2-1, so the J call may be wrong. Looked up from germline, CDR1 is MDHEN and CDR2 is SYDVKM. CDR3 length: 15 amino acids. For the CDR3, the DNA is TGTGCCAGCACCTTAAGGCAGCCTCCCTCCTACGAGCAGTTCTTC. Protein sequence: CASTLRQPPSYEQFF.

The chain links TRBV5-1 to TRBJ2-1, with 7 bases lining up with TRBD1. CDR3 length equals 14 residues. Per the germline V gene, CDR1 is SGHRS and CDR2 is YFSETQ. Losses at the gene ends were 4 bases for V and 5 bases for J; bases not matched to a gene: 6. The CDR3: CASSGSGQHNEQFF. The CDR3 DNA is TGCGCCAGCAGCGGGTCGGGACAGCACAATGAGCAGTTCTTC.

This clonotype was picked up a small number of times. The CDR3 spells CASTVGQGTYEQYF. In nucleotides, the CDR3 is TGTGCCAGCACCGTGGGACAGGGCACCTACGAGCAGTACTTC. The gene calls are TRBV12-3 or TRBV12-4 and TRBJ2-7, with 9 nucleotides matching TRBD1. CDR3 length: 14 amino acids. V shed 7 bases and J 2 bases; nucleotides not matched to a gene: 6.

In its sample, this clonotype was seen once. CDR3 DNA sequence: TGTGCCAGCAGCCGTTGGGTCGGGACAGGGGATGCGTTCTTC. This sequence encodes CASSRWVGTGDAFF. The chain links TRBV7-2 to TRBJ2-1, with TRBD1 identical over 10 bases. This CDR3 region has 14 residues. V was pared by 5 bases and J by 15 bases, with 13 bases of the junction left unmatched. Germline CDR1 SGHTA, CDR2 FQGNSA.

This clonotype showed up just once. This chain uses TRBV27 with TRBJ2-2; 12 bases fit TRBD1. V lost 5 bases and J lost 5; bases outside the gene matches: 6. This CDR3 has 16 residues. Germline CDR1 MNHEY, CDR2 SMNVEV (reference sequence). The CDR3: CASSPGTGGRTGELFF. The CDR3 bases are TGTGCCAGCAGTCCCGGGACAGGGGGCAGGACCGGGGAGCTGTTTTTT.

This clonotype has a handful of counts. V and J are TRBV7-2 and TRBJ1-4; 8 nucleotides line up with TRBD1. V was clipped by 5 bases and J by 7 bases; unmatched bases: 6. The CDR3 extends over 14 amino acids. Germline CDR1 reads SGHTA; CDR2 reads FQGNSA. This CDR3 is CASSPGQAIEKLFF. In DNA form, the CDR3 reads TGTGCCAGCAGCCCGGGACAGGCGATTGAAAAACTGTTTTTT.

A few counts support this clonotype. This sequence joins TRBV20-1 and TRBJ1-1; D gene ambiguous. The V gene's germline CDR1 is DFQATT and CDR2 SNEGSKA (reference sequence). The CDR3 has 13 residues. Trimming took 3 bases from V and 4 from J, leaving 12 bases between them. The CDR3 DNA is TGCAGTGCTAGTTCAGAGTCGGGCACTGAAGCTTTCTTT. Translated: CSASSESGTEAFF.

The V and J genes are TRBV6-1 and TRBJ1-2; TRBD1 might be the D (6 bases). This CDR3 has 17 amino acids. The germline V gene encodes CDR1 MNHNS and CDR2 SASEGT. The V gene lost 6 bases and the J gene lost 2 bases, with 22 bases spanning the gap. The CDR3 coding sequence is TGTGCCAGCAGGACACTTCGGGTGGCAGGGGACAACTATGGCTACACCTTC. Its protein is CASRTLRVAGDNYGYTF.

The chain is built from TRBV27 and TRBJ2-1, with 9 bases matching TRBD1. Per germline, CDR1 MNHEY and CDR2 SMNVEV (reference sequence). After removal of 2 bases from V and 8 bases from J, the junction contained 7 bases not matched to a gene. CDR3 length equals 15 residues. The DNA of the CDR3 is TGTGCCAGCAGTTTACCGGGACAGGGTAATTATGAGCAGTTCTTC. This gives the protein CASSLPGQGNYEQFF.

This clonotype was counted ten times or more. J is TRBJ2-7 and V is TRBV4-3; 7 bases align to TRBD1. Per the germline V gene, CDR1 is LGHNA and CDR2 is YSLEER. The J segment lost 2 bases and the V segment lost 4 bases, leaving 5 bases of the junction unmatched. The CDR3 totals 14 residues. The CDR3 loop is CASSPTGLAYEQYF. CDR3 DNA sequence: TGCGCCAGCAGCCCGACAGGGTTAGCCTACGAGCAGTACTTC.

This clonotype came up a few times. The chain recombines TRBV12-3 or TRBV12-4 with TRBJ2-7; 16 bases match TRBD2. V shed 7 bases, J shed 6 bases, and the junction held 12 bases outside the gene matches. The CDR3 is 17 residues long. The CDR3, as DNA: TGTGCCAGCACTCCCGGGACTAGCGGGGGGGCCCTTACCGAGCAGTACTTC. Translating it yields CASTPGTSGGALTEQYF.

This clonotype was picked up one time. This may come from a read error, since a much larger clone is one base off. The V and J genes are TRBV28 and TRBJ2-4; a possible D gene is TRBD2 (7 bases). The tail of the sequence fits TRBJ2-1 better, so the J call may be wrong. Germline CDR1 and CDR2: MDHEN and SYDVKM. This CDR3 spans 17 amino acids. The CDR3 is CASSPSGGLLAKNIQFF. DNA of the CDR3: TGTGCCAGCAGTCCCTCCGGGGGGCTTCTAGCCAAAAACATTCAGTTCTTC.

The chain is built from TRBV7-9 and TRBJ1-1, with D possibly being TRBD1 (5 bases). The germline gives CDR1 SEHNR, CDR2 FQNEAQ (reference sequence). V was clipped by 5 bases and J by 10 bases, with 20 bases between them. The CDR3 has 14 amino acids. In DNA form, the CDR3 reads TGTGCCAGCAGCCAGAGTGGGACTGTGGCGGGAGCTTTCTTT. Encoded protein: CASSQSGTVAGAFF. Supplemented by reference TRBV7-9 and TRBJ1-1, the full variable domain reads DTGVSQNPRHKITKRGQNVTFRCDPISEHNRLYWYRQTLGQGPEFLTYFQNEAQLEKSRLLSDRFSAERPKGSFSTLEIQRTEQGDSAMYLCASSQSGTVAGAFFGQGTRLTVV.

This clonotype was seen a few times. This sequence joins TRBV20-1 and TRBJ1-2; perhaps TRBD1 as D (5 bases). The CDR3 spans 13 residues. V lost 3 bases and J 3 bases, leaving 11 bases between the germline ends. Germline V CDR1 and CDR2: DFQATT, SNEGSKA (reference sequence). The CDR3 sequence is CSASKGLDYGYTF. The CDR3, as DNA: TGCAGTGCTAGTAAGGGACTGGACTATGGCTACACCTTC.

V usage is TRBV27 and J usage is TRBJ2-1; 7 bases match TRBD2. CDR3 length: 17 amino acids. Germline V gives CDR1 MNHEY, CDR2 SMNVEV (reference sequence). The DNA of the CDR3 is TGTGCGGGCAGTTTATCGAGGCCTAGCGGATTATACAATGAGCAGTTCTTC. This gives the protein CAGSLSRPSGLYNEQFF.

The chain combines TRBV3-1 with TRBJ1-1; TRBD1 might be the D (5 bases). V was trimmed by 1 base and J by 1 base, leaving 16 bases between them. The V gene's germline CDR1 is LGHDT and CDR2 YNNKEL (reference sequence). CDR3 length: 17 residues. CDR3 nucleotides: TGTGCCAGCAGCCAAGTCGGACGCCAGGGAAAGAACACTGAAGCTTTCTTT. It is translated as CASSQVGRQGKNTEAFF.

The chain joins TRBV12-3 or TRBV12-4 to TRBJ2-2; D may correspond to TRBD1 or TRBD2 (5 bases each). The V end lost 6 bases, the J end lost 7 bases, and 12 bases lay between the germline ends. The CDR3 spans 13 residues. The CDR3 here is CASSSTRGGELFF. For the CDR3, the DNA is TGTGCCAGCAGCTCCACTAGGGGCGGGGAGCTGTTTTTT.

This clonotype appeared a few times. In nucleotides, the CDR3 is TGCGCCAGCACTCGAGAGCTGGGGTCACCCCTCCACTTT. The encoded protein is CASTRELGSPLHF. The gene calls are TRBV4-1 and TRBJ1-6; D is ambiguous. V lost 7 bases to trimming and J lost 10 bases, with 14 bases between them. The CDR3 covers 13 residues. In germline, CDR1 is MGHRA, CDR2 YSYEKL.

This chain uses TRBV7-9 with TRBJ2-7; D unclear. V lost 3 bases, J lost 3 bases, and 9 bases lay in between. The CDR3 is 13 amino acids. Germline V gives CDR1 SEHNR, CDR2 FQNEAQ (reference sequence). CDR3 in DNA: TGTGCCAGCAGCTTCGACCCCTTCTACGAGCAGTACTTC. As protein: CASSFDPFYEQYF.